This TCR beta chain is from a study of graft-versus-host responses after intestinal transplantation. Study-wide context: Following induction with anti-thymocyte globulin, all recipients were given tacrolimus and steroids for two to three years.

The CDR3 runs to 13 residues. V was cut by 0 bases and J by 5 bases, with 8 bases left in between. Germline V gives CDR1 SGHDT, CDR2 YYEEEE. TCRdb's table, derived via immunoSEQ multiplex PCR, lists solely in-frame clones and lacks some. This table holds some 41,000 clones, 85% to 90% found once. Details on this clone: The antigen is not known.

Study results and limitations: Early HvG declines after transplant were associated with peak circulating GvH clone levels. Those patients showing graft-donor T cell macrochimerism displayed high graft-versus-host to host-versus-graft clonal ratios in allografts. There were GvH clones found in recipient marrow, and some of them appeared first in ileum or blood.

The gene calls are TRBV5-6 and TRBJ1-1; D remains ambiguous. The receptor comes from a human patient who received an intestinal transplant, so some T cells may come from the graft donor. The specimen comprised PBMCs, sampled less than 280 days after transplant. This CDR3 reads CASSLGLGTEAFF. The CDR3 region has the DNA TGTGCCAGCAGCTTGGGCCTTGGGACTGAAGCTTTCTTT. The full variable domain, rest sourced from reference TRBV5-6 and TRBJ1-1, is DAGVTQSPTHLIKTRGQQVTLRCSPKSGHDTVSWYQQALGQGPQFIFQYYEEEERQRGNFPDRFSGHQFPNYSSELNVNALLLGDSALYLCASSLGLGTEAFFGQGTRLTVV.